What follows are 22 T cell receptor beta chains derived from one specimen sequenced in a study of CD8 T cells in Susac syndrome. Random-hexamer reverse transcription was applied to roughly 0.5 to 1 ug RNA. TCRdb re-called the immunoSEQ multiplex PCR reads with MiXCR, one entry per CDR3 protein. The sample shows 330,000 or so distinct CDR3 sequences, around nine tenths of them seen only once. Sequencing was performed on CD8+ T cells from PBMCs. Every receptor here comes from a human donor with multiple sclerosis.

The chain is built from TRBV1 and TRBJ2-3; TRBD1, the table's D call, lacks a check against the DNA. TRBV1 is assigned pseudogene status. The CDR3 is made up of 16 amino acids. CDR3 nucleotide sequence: TGCACCAGCAGCAGAACAGGGGCTGAGTTATGTATTACGCAGTATTTT. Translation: CTSSRTGAELCITQYF.

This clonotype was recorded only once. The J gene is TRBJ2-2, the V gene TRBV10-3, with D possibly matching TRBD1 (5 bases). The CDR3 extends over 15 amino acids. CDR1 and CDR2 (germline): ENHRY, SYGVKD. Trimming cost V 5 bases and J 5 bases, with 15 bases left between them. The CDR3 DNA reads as TGTGCCATCAGTCACGCCACAGGATGGACCGGGGAGCTGTTTTTT. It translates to CAISHATGWTGELFF.

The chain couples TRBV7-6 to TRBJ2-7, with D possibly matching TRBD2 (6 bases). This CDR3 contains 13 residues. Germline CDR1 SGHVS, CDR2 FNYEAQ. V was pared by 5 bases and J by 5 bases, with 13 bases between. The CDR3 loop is CASSPTSYHEQYF. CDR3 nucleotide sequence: TGTGCCAGCAGCCCCACTAGCTACCACGAGCAGTACTTC. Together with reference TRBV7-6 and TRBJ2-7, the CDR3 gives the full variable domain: GAGVSQSPRYKVTKRGQDVALRCDPISGHVSLYWYRQALGQGPEFLTYFNYEAQQDKSGLPNDRFSAERPEGSISTLTIQRTEQRDSAMYRCASSPTSYHEQYFGPGTRLTVT.

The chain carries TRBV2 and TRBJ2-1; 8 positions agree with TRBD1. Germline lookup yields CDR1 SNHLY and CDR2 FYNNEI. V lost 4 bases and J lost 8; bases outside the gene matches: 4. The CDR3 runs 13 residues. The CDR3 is CASSGGTGDEQFF. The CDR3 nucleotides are TGTGCCAGCAGTGGCGGGACAGGAGATGAGCAGTTCTTC.

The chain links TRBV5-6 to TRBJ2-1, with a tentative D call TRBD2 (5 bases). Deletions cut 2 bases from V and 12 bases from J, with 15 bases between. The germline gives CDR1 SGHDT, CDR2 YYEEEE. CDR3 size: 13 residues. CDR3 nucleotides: TGTGCCAGCAGCTTCGGGCGGGTCCTTATGCAGTTCTTC. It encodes CASSFGRVLMQFF.

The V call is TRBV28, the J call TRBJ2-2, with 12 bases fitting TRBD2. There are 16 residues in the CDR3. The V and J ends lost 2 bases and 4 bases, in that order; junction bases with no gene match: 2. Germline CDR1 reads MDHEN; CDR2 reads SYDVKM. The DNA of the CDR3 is TGTGCCAGCAGTTTACTAGCGGGAGGGACCACCGGGGAGCTGTTTTTT. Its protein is CASSLLAGGTTGELFF.

The CDR3 protein is CASSHFPPQGNQPQHF. The CDR3 region has the DNA TGTGCCAGTAGTCATTTCCCCCCCCAAGGCAATCAGCCCCAGCATTTT. The chain combines TRBV19 with TRBJ1-5; D is uncertain. Germline loops: CDR1 LNHDA, CDR2 SQIVND (reference sequence). V dropped 5 bases and J dropped 2 bases, with 16 bases sitting between them. The CDR3 is 16 amino acids.

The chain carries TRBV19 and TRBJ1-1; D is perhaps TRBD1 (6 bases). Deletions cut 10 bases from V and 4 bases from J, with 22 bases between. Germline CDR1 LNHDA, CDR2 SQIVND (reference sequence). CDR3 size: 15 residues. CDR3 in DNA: TGTGCCACCACGGGGGCAGTCCGGGTGGGCACTGAAGCTTTCTTT. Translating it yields CATTGAVRVGTEAFF.

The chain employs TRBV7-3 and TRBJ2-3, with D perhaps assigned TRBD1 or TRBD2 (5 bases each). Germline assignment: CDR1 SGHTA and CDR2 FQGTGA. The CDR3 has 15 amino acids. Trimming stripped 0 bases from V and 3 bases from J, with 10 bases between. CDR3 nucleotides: TGTGCCAGCAGCTTAACTCCAGAGGGGACAGATACGCAGTATTTT. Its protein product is CASSLTPEGTDTQYF. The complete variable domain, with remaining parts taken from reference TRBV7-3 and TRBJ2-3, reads GAGVSQTPSNKVTEKGKYVELRCDPISGHTALYWYRQSLGQGPEFLIYFQGTGAADDSGLPNDRFFAVRPEGSVSTLKIQRTERGDSAVYLCASSLTPEGTDTQYFGPGTRLTVL.

CDR3 amino acids: CASSLLTSGGAGYNEQFF. The DNA for the CDR3 is TGTGCCAGCAGTTTACTGACTAGCGGGGGGGCCGGCTACAATGAGCAGTTCTTC. The rearrangement uses TRBV27 and TRBJ2-1; 14 nucleotides match TRBD2. Germline values: CDR1 MNHEY, CDR2 SMNVEV (reference sequence). Trimming took 2 bases from V and 3 from J; bases not matched to a gene: 6. The CDR3 covers 18 residues.

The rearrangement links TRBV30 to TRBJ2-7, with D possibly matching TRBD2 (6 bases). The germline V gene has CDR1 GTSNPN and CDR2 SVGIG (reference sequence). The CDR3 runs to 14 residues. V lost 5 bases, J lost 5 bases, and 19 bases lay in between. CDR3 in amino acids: CAWLRTGASDEQYF. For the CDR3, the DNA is TGTGCCTGGCTTCGGACCGGTGCTAGCGACGAGCAGTACTTC.

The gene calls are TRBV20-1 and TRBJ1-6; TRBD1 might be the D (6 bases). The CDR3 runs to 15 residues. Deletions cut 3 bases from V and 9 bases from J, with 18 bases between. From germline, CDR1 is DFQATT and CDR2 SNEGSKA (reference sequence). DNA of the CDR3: TGCAGTGCTAGCCCGAGGGGGGCAGGTAGTTCACCCCTCCACTTT. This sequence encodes CSASPRGAGSSPLHF.

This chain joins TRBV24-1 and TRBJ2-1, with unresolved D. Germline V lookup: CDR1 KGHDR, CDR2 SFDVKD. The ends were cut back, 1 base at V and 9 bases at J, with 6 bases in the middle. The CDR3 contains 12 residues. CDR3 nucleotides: TGTGCCACCAGTGATTTACGTAGTGAGCAGTTCTTC. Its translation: CATSDLRSEQFF.

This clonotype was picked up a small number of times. The CDR3 is CASSLAEGQSYEQYF. CDR3 bases: TGTGCCAGCAGCTTAGCGGAGGGACAGTCCTACGAGCAGTACTTC. The chain employs TRBV7-9 and TRBJ2-7, with D possibly TRBD1 on 7 matching bases. Trimming took off 0 bases at V and 1 base at J, with 10 bases between the two ends. Germline V lookup: CDR1 SEHNR, CDR2 FQNEAQ (reference sequence). The CDR3 runs 15 residues. Using reference TRBV7-9 and TRBJ2-7 for the parts outside the CDR3, the full variable domain is DTGVSQNPRHKITKRGQNVTFRCDPISEHNRLYWYRQTLGQGPEFLTYFQNEAQLEKSRLLSDRFSAERPKGSFSTLEIQRTEQGDSAMYLCASSLAEGQSYEQYFGPGTRLTVT.

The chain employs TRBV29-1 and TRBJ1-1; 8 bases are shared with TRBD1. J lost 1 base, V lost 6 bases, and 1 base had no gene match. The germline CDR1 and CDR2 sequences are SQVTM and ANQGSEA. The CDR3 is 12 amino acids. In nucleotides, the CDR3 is TGCAGCGTCGACAGGGGGAACACTGAAGCTTTCTTT. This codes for CSVDRGNTEAFF.

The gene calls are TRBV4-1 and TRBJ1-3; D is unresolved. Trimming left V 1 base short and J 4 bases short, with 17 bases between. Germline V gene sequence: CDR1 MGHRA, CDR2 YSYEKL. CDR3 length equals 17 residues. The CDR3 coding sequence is TGCGCCAGCAGCCAAGTAAACGGGGAACCTTACGGAAACACCATATATTTT. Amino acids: CASSQVNGEPYGNTIYF.

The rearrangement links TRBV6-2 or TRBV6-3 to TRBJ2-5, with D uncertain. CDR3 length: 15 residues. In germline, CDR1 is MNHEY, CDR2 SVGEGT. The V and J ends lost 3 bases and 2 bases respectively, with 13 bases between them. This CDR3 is CASSYLRGGQETQYF. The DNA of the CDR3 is TGTGCCAGCAGTTATTTGCGTGGCGGACAAGAGACCCAGTACTTC.

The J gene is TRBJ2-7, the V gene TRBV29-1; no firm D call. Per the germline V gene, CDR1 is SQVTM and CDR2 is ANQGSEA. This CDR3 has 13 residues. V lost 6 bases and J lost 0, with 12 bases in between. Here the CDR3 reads CSVESASSYEQYF. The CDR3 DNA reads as TGCAGCGTCGAGTCGGCTAGCTCCTACGAGCAGTACTTC.

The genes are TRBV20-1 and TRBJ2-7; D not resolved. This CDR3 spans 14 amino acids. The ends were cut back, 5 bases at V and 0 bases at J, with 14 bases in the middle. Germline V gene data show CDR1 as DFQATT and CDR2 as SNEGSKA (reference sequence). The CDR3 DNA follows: TGCAGTGCTGAAGACGCTGAACTCTCCTACGAGCAGTACTTC. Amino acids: CSAEDAELSYEQYF.

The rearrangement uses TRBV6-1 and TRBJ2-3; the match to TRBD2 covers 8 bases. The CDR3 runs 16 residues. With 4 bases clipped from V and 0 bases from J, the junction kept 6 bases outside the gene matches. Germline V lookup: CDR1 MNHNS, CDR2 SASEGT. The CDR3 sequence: CASSAPAGASTDTQYF. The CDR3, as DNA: TGTGCCAGCAGTGCCCCAGCGGGAGCTAGCACAGATACGCAGTATTTT.

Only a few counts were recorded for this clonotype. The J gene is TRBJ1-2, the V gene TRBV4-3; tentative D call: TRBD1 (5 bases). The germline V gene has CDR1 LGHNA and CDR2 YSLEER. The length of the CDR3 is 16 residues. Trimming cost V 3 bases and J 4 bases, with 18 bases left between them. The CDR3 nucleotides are TGCGCCAGCAGCCAGGAGCCTGGGTCTGGGGGCTATGGCTACACCTTC. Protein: CASSQEPGSGGYGYTF.

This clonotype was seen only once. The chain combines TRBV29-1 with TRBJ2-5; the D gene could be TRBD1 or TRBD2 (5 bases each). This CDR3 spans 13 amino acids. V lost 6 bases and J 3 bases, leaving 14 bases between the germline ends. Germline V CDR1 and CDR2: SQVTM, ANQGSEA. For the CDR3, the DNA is TGCAGCGTGTACTGGGGGAGAGAAGAGACCCAGTACTTC. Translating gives CSVYWGREETQYF.